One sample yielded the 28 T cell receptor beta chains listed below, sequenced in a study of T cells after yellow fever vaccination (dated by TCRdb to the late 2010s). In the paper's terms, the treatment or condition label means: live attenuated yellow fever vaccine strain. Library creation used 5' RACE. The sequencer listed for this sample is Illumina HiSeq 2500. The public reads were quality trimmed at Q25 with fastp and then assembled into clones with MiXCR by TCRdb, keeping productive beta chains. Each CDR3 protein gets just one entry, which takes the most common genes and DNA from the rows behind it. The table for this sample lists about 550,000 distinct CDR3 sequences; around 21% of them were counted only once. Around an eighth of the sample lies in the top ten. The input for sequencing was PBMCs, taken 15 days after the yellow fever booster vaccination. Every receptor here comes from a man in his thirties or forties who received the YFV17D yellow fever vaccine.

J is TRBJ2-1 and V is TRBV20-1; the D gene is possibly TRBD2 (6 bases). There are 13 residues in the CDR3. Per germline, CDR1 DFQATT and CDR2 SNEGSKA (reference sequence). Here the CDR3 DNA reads TGCAACCCAATAGCGGACTCCTACAATGAGCAGTTCTTC. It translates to CNPIADSYNEQFF.

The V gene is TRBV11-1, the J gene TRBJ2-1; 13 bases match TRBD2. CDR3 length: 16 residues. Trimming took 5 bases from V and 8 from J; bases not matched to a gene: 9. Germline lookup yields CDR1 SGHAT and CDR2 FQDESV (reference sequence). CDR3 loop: CASSPNGLAGVHEQFF. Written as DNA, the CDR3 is TGTGCCAGCAGCCCGAACGGACTAGCGGGAGTACATGAGCAGTTCTTC.

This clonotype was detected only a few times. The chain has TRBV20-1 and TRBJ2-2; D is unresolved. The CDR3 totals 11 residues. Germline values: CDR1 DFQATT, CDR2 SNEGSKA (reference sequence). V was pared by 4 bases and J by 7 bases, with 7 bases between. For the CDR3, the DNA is TGCAGTGCTACCGGCCACGGGGAGCTGTTTTTT. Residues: CSATGHGELFF.

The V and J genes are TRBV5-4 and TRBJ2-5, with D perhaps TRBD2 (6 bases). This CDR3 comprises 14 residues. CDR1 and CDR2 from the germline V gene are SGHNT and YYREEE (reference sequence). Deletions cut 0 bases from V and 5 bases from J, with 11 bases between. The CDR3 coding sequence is TGTGCCAGCAGCTTGGAAACGGGAGTCGAGACCCAGTACTTC. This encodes CASSLETGVETQYF.

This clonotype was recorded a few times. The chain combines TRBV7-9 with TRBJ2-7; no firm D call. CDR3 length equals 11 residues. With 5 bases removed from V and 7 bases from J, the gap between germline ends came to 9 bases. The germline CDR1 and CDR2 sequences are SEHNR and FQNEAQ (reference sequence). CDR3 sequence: CASSPLEEQYF. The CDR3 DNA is TGTGCCAGCAGCCCCCTTGAAGAGCAGTACTTC.

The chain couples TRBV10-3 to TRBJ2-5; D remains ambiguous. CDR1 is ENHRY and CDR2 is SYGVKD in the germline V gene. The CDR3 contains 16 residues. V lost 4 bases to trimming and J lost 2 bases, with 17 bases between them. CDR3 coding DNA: TGTGCCATCAGTGGTGGGTCTGGGCCGTTTCAAGAGACCCAGTACTTC. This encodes CAISGGSGPFQETQYF.

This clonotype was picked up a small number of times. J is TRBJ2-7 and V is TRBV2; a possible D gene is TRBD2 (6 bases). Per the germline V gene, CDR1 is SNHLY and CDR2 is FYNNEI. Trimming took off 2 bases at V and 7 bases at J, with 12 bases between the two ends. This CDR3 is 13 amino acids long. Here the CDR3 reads CASSELARAEQYF. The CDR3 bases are TGTGCCAGCAGTGAACTAGCGAGAGCGGAGCAGTACTTC.

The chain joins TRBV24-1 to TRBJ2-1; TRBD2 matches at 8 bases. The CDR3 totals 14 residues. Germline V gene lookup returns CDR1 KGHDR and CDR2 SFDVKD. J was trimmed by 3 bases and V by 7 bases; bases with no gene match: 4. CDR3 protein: CATSIAGNYNEQFF. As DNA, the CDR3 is TGTGCCACCAGCATAGCGGGAAACTACAATGAGCAGTTCTTC.

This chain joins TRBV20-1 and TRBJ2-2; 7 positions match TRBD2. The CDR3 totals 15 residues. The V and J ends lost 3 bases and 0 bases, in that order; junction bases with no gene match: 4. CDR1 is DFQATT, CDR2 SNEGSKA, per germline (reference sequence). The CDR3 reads CSASRAGSNTGELFF. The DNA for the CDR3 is TGCAGTGCTAGTCGAGCGGGGTCGAACACCGGGGAGCTGTTTTTT.

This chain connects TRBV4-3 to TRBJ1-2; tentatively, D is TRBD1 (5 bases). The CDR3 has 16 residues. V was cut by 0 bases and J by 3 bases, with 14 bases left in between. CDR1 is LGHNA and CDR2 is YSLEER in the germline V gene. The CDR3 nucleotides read TGCGCCAGCAGCCAAGATCTTGGCAGGGAGGACTATGGCTACACCTTC. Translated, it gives CASSQDLGREDYGYTF.

CDR3 sequence reads: CSVRGTGNTGELFF. CDR3 nucleotides: TGCAGCGTTAGGGGGACAGGGAACACCGGGGAGCTGTTTTTT. This rearrangement joins TRBV29-1 to TRBJ2-2; 8 nucleotides line up with TRBD1. The CDR3 is made up of 14 amino acids. After removal of 5 bases from V and 1 base from J, the junction contained 3 bases not matched to a gene. Germline-derived CDR1 and CDR2 are SQVTM and ANQGSEA.

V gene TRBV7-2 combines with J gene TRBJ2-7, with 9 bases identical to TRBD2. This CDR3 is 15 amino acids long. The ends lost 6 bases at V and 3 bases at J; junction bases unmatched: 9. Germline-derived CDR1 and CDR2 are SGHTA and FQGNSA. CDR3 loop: CASRVRTSENYEQYF. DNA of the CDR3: TGTGCCAGCAGGGTTAGGACTAGCGAGAACTACGAGCAGTACTTC. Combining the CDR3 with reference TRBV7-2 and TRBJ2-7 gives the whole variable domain GAGVSQSPSNKVTEKGKDVELRCDPISGHTALYWYRQSLGQGLEFLIYFQGNSAPDKSGLPSDRFSAERTGGSVSTLTIQRTQQEDSAVYLCASRVRTSENYEQYFGPGTRLTVT.

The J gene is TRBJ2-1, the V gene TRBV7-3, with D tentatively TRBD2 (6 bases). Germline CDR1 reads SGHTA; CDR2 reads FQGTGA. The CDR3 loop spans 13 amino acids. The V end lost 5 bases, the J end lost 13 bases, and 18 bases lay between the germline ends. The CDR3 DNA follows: TGTGCCAGCAGCATTTTTGGGGGGACCACCCAGTTCTTC. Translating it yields CASSIFGGTTQFF.

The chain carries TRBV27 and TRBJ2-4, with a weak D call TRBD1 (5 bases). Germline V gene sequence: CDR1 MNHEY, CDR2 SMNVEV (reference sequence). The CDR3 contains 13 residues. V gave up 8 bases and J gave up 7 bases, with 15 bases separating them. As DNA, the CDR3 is TGTGCCAGCGGGAAGGGGATCAGGAACATTCAGTACTTC. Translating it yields CASGKGIRNIQYF.

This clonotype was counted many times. CDR3 sequence: CATSRDPVNTGELFF. The CDR3 DNA reads TGTGCCACCAGCAGAGATCCGGTGAACACCGGGGAGCTGTTTTTT. The rearrangement joins TRBV15 to TRBJ2-2; no reliable D call. V was cut by 0 bases and J by 1 base, with 6 bases left in between. The CDR3 has 15 residues. The germline gives CDR1 LNHNV, CDR2 YYDKDF (reference sequence).

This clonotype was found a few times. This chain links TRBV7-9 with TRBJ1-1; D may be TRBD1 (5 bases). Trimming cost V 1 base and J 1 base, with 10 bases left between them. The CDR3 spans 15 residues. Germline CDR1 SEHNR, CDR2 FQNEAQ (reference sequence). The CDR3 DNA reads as TGTGCCAGCAGCTTAGATGGGACCTCGAACACTGAAGCTTTCTTT. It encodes CASSLDGTSNTEAFF.

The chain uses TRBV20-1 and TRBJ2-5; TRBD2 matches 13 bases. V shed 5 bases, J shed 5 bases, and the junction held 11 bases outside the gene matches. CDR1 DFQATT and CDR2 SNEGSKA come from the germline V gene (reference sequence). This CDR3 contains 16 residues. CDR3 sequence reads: CSASTGLAGAVETQYF. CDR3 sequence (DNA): TGCAGTGCTTCCACAGGACTAGCGGGAGCCGTGGAGACCCAGTACTTC.

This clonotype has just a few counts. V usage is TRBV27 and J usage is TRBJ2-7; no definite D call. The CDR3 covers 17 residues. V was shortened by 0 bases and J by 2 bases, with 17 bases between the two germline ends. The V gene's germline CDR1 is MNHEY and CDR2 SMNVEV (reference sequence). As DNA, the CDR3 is TGTGCCAGCAGTTTATCGAGCCGGGCAGGTGGGACCTACGAGCAGTACTTC. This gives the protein CASSLSSRAGGTYEQYF.

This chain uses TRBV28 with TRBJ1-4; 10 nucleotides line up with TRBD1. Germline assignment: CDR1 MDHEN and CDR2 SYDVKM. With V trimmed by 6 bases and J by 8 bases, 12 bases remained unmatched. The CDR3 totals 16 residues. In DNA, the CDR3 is TGTGCCAGCAGACCGAGTACCGGGACAGGGGTCGAAAAACTGTTTTTT. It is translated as CASRPSTGTGVEKLFF.

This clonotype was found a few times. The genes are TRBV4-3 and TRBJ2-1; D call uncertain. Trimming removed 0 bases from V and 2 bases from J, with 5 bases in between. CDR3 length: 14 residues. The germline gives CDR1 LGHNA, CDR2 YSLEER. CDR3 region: CASSQELAYNEQFF. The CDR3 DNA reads TGCGCCAGCAGCCAAGAGCTGGCCTACAATGAGCAGTTCTTC.

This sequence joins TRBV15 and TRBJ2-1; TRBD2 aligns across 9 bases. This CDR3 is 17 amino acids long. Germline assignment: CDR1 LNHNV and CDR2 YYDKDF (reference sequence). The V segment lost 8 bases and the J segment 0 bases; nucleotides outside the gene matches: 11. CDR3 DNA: TGTGCCACCCAGAGCTTTAGCGGGAGTAGCTCCTACAATGAGCAGTTCTTC. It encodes CATQSFSGSSSYNEQFF.

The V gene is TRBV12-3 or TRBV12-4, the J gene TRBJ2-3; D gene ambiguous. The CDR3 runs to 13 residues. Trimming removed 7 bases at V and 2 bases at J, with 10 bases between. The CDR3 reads CASTGPPTDTQYF. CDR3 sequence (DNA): TGTGCCAGCACCGGGCCTCCCACAGATACGCAGTATTTT.

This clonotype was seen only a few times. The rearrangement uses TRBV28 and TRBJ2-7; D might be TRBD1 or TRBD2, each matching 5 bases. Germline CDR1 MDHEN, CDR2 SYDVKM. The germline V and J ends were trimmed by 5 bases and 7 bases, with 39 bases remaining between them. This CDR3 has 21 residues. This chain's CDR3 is CASSLYPGQVVVSPTLGEQYF. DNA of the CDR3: TGTGCCAGCAGTCTATATCCGGGGCAGGTGGTGGTATCTCCGACCTTGGGGGAGCAGTACTTC.

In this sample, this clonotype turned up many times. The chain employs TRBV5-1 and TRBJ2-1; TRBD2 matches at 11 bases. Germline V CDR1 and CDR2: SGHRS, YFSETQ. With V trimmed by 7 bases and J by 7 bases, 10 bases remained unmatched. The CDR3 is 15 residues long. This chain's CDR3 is CASGPLAGELNEQFF. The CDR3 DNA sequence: TGCGCCAGCGGACCACTAGCGGGAGAACTGAATGAGCAGTTCTTC.

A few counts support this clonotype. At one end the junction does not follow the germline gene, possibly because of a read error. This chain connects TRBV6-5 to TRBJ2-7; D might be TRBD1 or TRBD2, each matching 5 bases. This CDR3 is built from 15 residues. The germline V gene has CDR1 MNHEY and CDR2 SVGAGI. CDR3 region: CASSYLGVGLYEQYF. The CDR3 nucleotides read TGTGCCAGCAGCTACTTGGGGGTGGGTTTATACGAGCAGTACTTC.

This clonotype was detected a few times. Here the CDR3 DNA reads TGCAGCGTGGCCCCAATAATACGCTCCGAAGAGACCCAGTACTTC. It codes for CSVAPIIRSEETQYF. This chain links TRBV29-1 with TRBJ2-5; no clear D gene. Deletions cut 6 bases from V and 3 bases from J, with 20 bases between. This CDR3 is built from 15 residues. Per germline, CDR1 SQVTM and CDR2 ANQGSEA.

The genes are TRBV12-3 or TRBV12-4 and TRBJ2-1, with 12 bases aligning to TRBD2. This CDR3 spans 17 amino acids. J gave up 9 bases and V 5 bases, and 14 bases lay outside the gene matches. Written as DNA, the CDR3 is TGTGCCAGCAGTCTACGGACTAGCGGGACCGCCCCCACTGAGCAGTTCTTC. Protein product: CASSLRTSGTAPTEQFF.

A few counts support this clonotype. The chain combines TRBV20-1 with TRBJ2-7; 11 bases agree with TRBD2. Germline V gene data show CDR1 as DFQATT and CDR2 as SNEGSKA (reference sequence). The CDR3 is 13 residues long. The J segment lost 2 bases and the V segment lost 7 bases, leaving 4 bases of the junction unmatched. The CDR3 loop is CSVGTSGPYEQYF. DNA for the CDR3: TGCAGTGTCGGGACTAGCGGACCCTACGAGCAGTACTTC.